This is a list of T cell receptor beta chains from one sample in a study of cytomegalovirus exposure and HLA in healthy donors. Measured with immunoSEQ multiplex PCR; TCRdb has only the in-frame clones, and not every one. The sample shows roughly 150,000 clones, 60% to 85% of them seen only once. Sequenced material: PBMCs. Every receptor here comes from a man aged 40-55 years in good health and CMV-seropositive. Each CDR3 is given with its conserved first and last residue. A D gene is named only where the DNA matches it firmly. Size tells how often a clone was seen (once, few, many) or the class of an expanded clone, and some rows leave it out.

size	V	D	J	DNA	CDR3
.	TRBV10-3	TRBD2	TRBJ2-7	TGTGCCATATCCGGGACTAGCGGTAACTACGAGCAGTACTTC	CAISGTSGNYEQYF
.	TRBV18	TRBD2	TRBJ2-4	TGTGCCAGCTCCCCGGGACTAGCGGAATACAAAAACATTCAGTACTTC	CASSPGLAEYKNIQYF
.	TRBV6-1	.	TRBJ2-1	TGTGCCAGCTGGAGAAGCTCCTACAATGAGCAGTTCTTC	CASWRSSYNEQFF
.	TRBV19	TRBD1	TRBJ1-1	TGTGCCAGTAGTATAGGGGGGACAGGCATCCCAGGGGCTTTCTTT	CASSIGGTGIPGAFF
few	TRBV9	TRBD2	TRBJ2-1	TGTGCCAGCAGCGCCCGGACTAGCTTGTCCAACGATGAGCAGTTCTTC	CASSARTSLSNDEQFF
.	TRBV9	.	TRBJ2-7	TGTGCCAGCAGCGTATACGACAGCTCCTACGAGCAGTACTTC	CASSVYDSSYEQYF
.	TRBV6-6	.	TRBJ1-4	TGTGCCAGCAGTTACGACTCAGCGGTAAATGAAAAACTGTTTTTT	CASSYDSAVNEKLFF
.	TRBV5-4	TRBD2	TRBJ2-1	TGTGCCAGCAGCATTGGACTAGCGGTCTACAATGAGCAGTTCTTC	CASSIGLAVYNEQFF
few	TRBV28	.	TRBJ1-5	TGTGCCAGCAGTCCCCGGGACATTGTTAGCAATCAGCCCCAGCATTTT	CASSPRDIVSNQPQHF
.	TRBV7-2	TRBD2	TRBJ2-1	TGTGCCAGCAGCCGAGCAATAGCGGGAGGGGGCGAGCAGTTCTTC	CASSRAIAGGGEQFF
.	TRBV10-2	TRBD2	TRBJ2-2	TGCGCCGTGTACTCACGGGAGGGAAACACCGGGGAGCTGTTTTTT	CAVYSREGNTGELFF
.	TRBV6-1	.	TRBJ1-5	TGTGCGATCGCTTCACAGGGTATAAAGGGTCAGCCCCAGCATTTT	CAIASQGIKGQPQHF
.	TRBV2	TRBD1	TRBJ2-7	TGTGCCAGCAGCGAGGGACAGGGTTACTACGAGCAGTACTTC	CASSEGQGYYEQYF
.	TRBV28	.	TRBJ1-1	TGTGCCAGCAGTTTATGGGGGGCGCCTGGAACTTTCTTT	CASSLWGAPGTFF
.	TRBV28	.	TRBJ1-1	TGTGCCAGCAGTTTACGTAACGCGGCTGAAGCTTTCTTT	CASSLRNAAEAFF
.	TRBV27	.	TRBJ2-5	TGTGCCAGTCTAACTGGGACCCAGTACTTC	CASLTGTQYF
.	TRBV6-1	.	TRBJ2-7	TGTGCCAGAGGGGGACACCTCTACGAGCAGTACTTC	CARGGHLYEQYF
.	TRBV7-2	.	TRBJ2-7	TGTGCCAGCAGCTTATCGGGCTCCTACGAGCAGTACTTC	CASSLSGSYEQYF
.	TRBV11-3	.	TRBJ1-1	TGTGCCAGCAGCTTAGATTGGAGGACTGAAGCTTTCTTT	CASSLDWRTEAFF
once	TRBV2	.	TRBJ2-2	TGTGCCAGCCGTGACGGGGGCACCGGGGAGCTGTTTTTT	CASRDGGTGELFF
.	TRBV6-6	.	TRBJ2-2	TGTGCCAGCAGTTACTCGCTACAGGGTTCCACCGGGGAGCTGTTTTTT	CASSYSLQGSTGELFF
.	TRBV18	.	TRBJ2-1	TGTGCCAGCTCTCCGACCACGGCCCGGACAGCATACAATGAGCAGTTCTTC	CASSPTTARTAYNEQFF
.	TRBV9	TRBD1	TRBJ1-2	TGTGCCAGCAGCGCACATACAGGGGGCGGTGGTGGCTACACCTTC	CASSAHTGGGGGYTF
once	TRBV2	.	TRBJ2-1	TGTGCCAGCACCTTGGGACTGCAAATCAATGAGCAGTTCTTC	CASTLGLQINEQFF
.	TRBV6-4	.	TRBJ1-2	TGTGCCAGCAGTGATAGGGGTACCGGAGACTACACCTTC	CASSDRGTGDYTF
.	TRBV19	TRBD1	TRBJ1-1	TGTGCCAGTAGAAAGGGTTTTTTATCGGACAGGTCGAACACTGAAGCTTTCTTT	CASRKGFLSDRSNTEAFF
.	TRBV29-1	TRBD1	TRBJ1-1	TGCAGCGCCGGGACAGGGTTGGTATCGGTCCCTGAAGCTTTCTTT	CSAGTGLVSVPEAFF
few	TRBV25-1	.	TRBJ2-5	TGTGCCAGCAGCAGGGAGACCCAGTACTTC	CASSRETQYF
.	TRBV7-2	TRBD1	TRBJ1-2	TGTGCCAGCAGCTTAGAGACGTGGGACAGAGGGAAAGGCTACACCTTC	CASSLETWDRGKGYTF
.	TRBV19	TRBD1	TRBJ2-4	TGTGCCAGTAGCCAGGGGGCAACACTAGCCAAAAACAGTCAGTACTTC	CASSQGATLAKNSQYF
.	TRBV5-4	TRBD1	TRBJ2-7	TGTGCCAGCAGCACCGGACAGGGGGTCGTGGACGAGCAGTACTTC	CASSTGQGVVDEQYF
.	TRBV5-4	.	TRBJ2-1	TGTGCCAGCAGCTTGGGCCCCACTTGGGAGCAGTTCTTC	CASSLGPTWEQFF
.	TRBV19	.	TRBJ1-3	TGTGCCAGTAGTCCAACAGGTCTCTCTGGAAACACCATATATTTT	CASSPTGLSGNTIYF
.	TRBV30	.	TRBJ2-7	TGTGCCTGGGGGCGTGTAGTCTCCGAGCAGTACTTC	CAWGRVVSEQYF
.	TRBV6-6	.	TRBJ2-2	TGTGCCAGCAGCCACCTCGGGGGCGGGGAGCTGTTTTTT	CASSHLGGGELFF
.	TRBV19	.	TRBJ1-1	TGTGCCAGTAGTACGAGAGGGTCCACTGAAGCTTTCTTT	CASSTRGSTEAFF
.	TRBV27	TRBD1	TRBJ1-2	TGTGCCAGCAGTGTGACAGGGGGCTATGGCTACACCTTC	CASSVTGGYGYTF
.	TRBV4-1	TRBD1	TRBJ1-5	TGCGCCAGCAGCCAAGATTACAGGGGAGGCAATCAGCCCCAGCATTTT	CASSQDYRGGNQPQHF
.	TRBV10-2	.	TRBJ2-5	TGCGCCAGCGCCCGGAGCGCACCTAAAGAGACCCAGTACTTC	CASARSAPKETQYF
.	TRBV5-4	TRBD2	TRBJ2-7	TGTGCCAGCAGCTTGGGGGGACTAGCGGGAGACGAGCAGTACTTC	CASSLGGLAGDEQYF
.	TRBV29-1	.	TRBJ2-3	TGCAGCATAAGAGGCGGGAGCACAGATACGCAGTATTTT	CSIRGGSTDTQYF
.	TRBV18	TRBD2	TRBJ2-1	TGTGCCAGCTCACCGACTAGCGGGAGGCAGGGAAACAATGAGCAGTTCTTC	CASSPTSGRQGNNEQFF
.	TRBV7-2	.	TRBJ2-2	TGTGCCAGCAGCTTTTGGACCGGAGGCGGGGAGCTGTTTTTT	CASSFWTGGGELFF
.	TRBV5-6	TRBD2	TRBJ2-2	TGTGCCAGCAGCCCACGGACTAGCGGGCCGTTCGGGGAGCTGTTTTTT	CASSPRTSGPFGELFF
.	TRBV18	.	TRBJ2-5	TGTGCCAGCTCACCTGGACTACCCGAAGAGACCCAGTACTTC	CASSPGLPEETQYF
.	TRBV27	.	TRBJ2-7	TGTGCCAGCAGTTTAGTACCGTTCTACGAGCAGTACTTC	CASSLVPFYEQYF
.	TRBV7-9	.	TRBJ1-2	TGTGCCAGCAGCGCCGACGGGGGGACCTATGGCTACACCTTC	CASSADGGTYGYTF
.	TRBV20-1	.	TRBJ2-2	TGCAGTGCTGGGGAGACCGGGGAGCTGTTTTTT	CSAGETGELFF
.	TRBV5-1	TRBD1	TRBJ1-2	TGCGCCAGCAGCTTACCCTCGGGACAGGGGTTCGATGGCTACACCTTC	CASSLPSGQGFDGYTF
.	TRBV4-1	.	TRBJ1-1	TGCGCCAGCACCCTGGACAGTATGAACACTGAAGCTTTCTTT	CASTLDSMNTEAFF
.	TRBV5-4	.	TRBJ1-2	TGTGCCAGCAGCTCCGATGAGTATGGCTACACCTTC	CASSSDEYGYTF
.	TRBV5-4	TRBD2	TRBJ2-1	TGTGCCAGCAGCTCGATGACTAGCGGGAGATCAAATGAGCAGTTCTTC	CASSSMTSGRSNEQFF
.	TRBV6-5	TRBD2	TRBJ2-1	TGTGCCAGCAGTACTAAGCGGGGGTGGGTCAATGAGCAGTTCTTC	CASSTKRGWVNEQFF
.	TRBV11-1	.	TRBJ1-1	TGTGCCAGCGGGGGGGTGACAAAGCAAGCTTTCTTT	CASGGVTKQAFF
.	TRBV15	TRBD2	TRBJ2-7	TGTGCCACCAGCAGAGATGAGACTAGCGGGGCCTACGAGCAGTACTTC	CATSRDETSGAYEQYF
.	TRBV7-9	.	TRBJ2-7	TGTGCCTGGGCAGGACTAAACTCCTACGAGCAGTACTTC	CAWAGLNSYEQYF
.	TRBV14	.	TRBJ1-2	TGTGCCAGCTCTGACAGGAACTCTAACTATGGCTACACCTTC	CASSDRNSNYGYTF
.	TRBV7-6	.	TRBJ2-2	TGTGCCAGCAGCCCACTAGTTACCGGGGAGCTGTTTTTT	CASSPLVTGELFF
.	TRBV4-2	TRBD1	TRBJ2-3	TGTGCCAGCAGCCAAGTCTCCCCCGGGACAGCCACAGATACGCAGTATTTT	CASSQVSPGTATDTQYF